The clone carrying this T cell receptor (beta chain) has a count of ten or more. The data are from a study of T-cell reconstitution after alpha-beta-depleted transplantation in children. It was with unique molecular identifiers that the TCRbeta library was prepared. TCRdb re-derived calls from the PCR reads in MiXCR, one entry per CDR3 protein. The repertoire holds a few hundred thousand distinct CDR3 sequences, about 9.5% seen once, with less than 8% in the top ten. The material was PBMCs from the stem cell graft donor, obtained from the stem cell graft. This TCR derives from a human donor who donated a stem cell graft to a child with acute lymphoblastic leukemia.

The CDR3 loop reads CASRPATPLLAEQYF. CDR3 nucleotides: TGTGCCAGCAGACCGGCGACCCCTCTCTTAGCCGAGCAGTACTTC. This rearrangement joins TRBV7-2 to TRBJ2-7; D is undetermined. Germline V gene sequence: CDR1 SGHTA, CDR2 FQGNSA. Trimming took 6 bases from V and 6 from J, leaving 21 bases between them. The CDR3 length is 15 residues.